The T cell receptor beta chain described here comes from a study of low-dose radiotherapy and immunotherapy resistance in tumors. Overall study: Cohort 2 received 1 Gy per fraction every two weeks, totaling 13 Gy over 26 weeks. The patients were given nivolumab 240 mg every two weeks and ipilimumab 1 mg/kg every six weeks, through an intravenous route.

The time point here: before trial treatment. The CDR3 loop spans 16 amino acids. Trimming left V 0 bases short and J 2 bases short, with 15 bases between. Germline values: CDR1 SGHRS, CDR2 YFSETQ. This clonotype was found many times. TRAV- and TRBV-specific primers, spanning alpha and beta chains, primed first-strand cDNA. With a constant-region primer and a V-primer adapter, TCRs were subjected to approximately 20 PCR cycles of amplification. TCRdb passed the reads through MiXCR, listing each CDR3 protein once. The table records tens of thousands of distinct CDR3 sequences, about a third of them present only once.

This clonotype was obtained from a male donor with gallbladder cancer. The chain couples TRBV5-1 to TRBJ2-7; D perhaps matches TRBD1 (7 bases). The sequences come from PBMCs, collected before treatment. The CDR3 protein is CASSLGGGQAAYEQYF. The DNA for the CDR3 is TGCGCCAGCAGCTTGGGGGGAGGACAGGCCGCCTACGAGCAGTACTTC.